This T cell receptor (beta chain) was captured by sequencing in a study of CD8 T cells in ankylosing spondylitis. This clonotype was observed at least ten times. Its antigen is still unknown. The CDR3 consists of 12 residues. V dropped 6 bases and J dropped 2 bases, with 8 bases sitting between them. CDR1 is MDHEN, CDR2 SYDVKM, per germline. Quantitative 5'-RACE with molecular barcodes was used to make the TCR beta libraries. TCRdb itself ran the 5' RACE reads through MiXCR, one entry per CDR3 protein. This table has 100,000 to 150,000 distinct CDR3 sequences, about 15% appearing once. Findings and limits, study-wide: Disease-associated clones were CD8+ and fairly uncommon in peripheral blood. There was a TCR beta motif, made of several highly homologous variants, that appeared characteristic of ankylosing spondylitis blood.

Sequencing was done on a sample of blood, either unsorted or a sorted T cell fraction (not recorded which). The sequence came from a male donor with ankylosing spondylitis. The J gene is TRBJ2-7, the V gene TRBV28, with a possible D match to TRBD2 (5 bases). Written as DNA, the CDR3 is TGTGCCAGCAGGGACTGGGCCTACGAGCAGTACTTC. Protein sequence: CASRDWAYEQYF.